This T cell receptor beta chain derives from a study of shared clonotypes between healthy human individuals. V lost 0 bases, J lost 7 bases, and 5 bases stayed unmatched. The CDR3 runs 15 residues. CDR1 is SGHAT and CDR2 is FQNNGV in the germline V gene. Input per replicate PCR of unsorted PBMC was roughly 300 ng DNA, corresponding to 25,000 to 30,000 T cell genomes. PBMC DNA, left unsorted, was sequenced on ten immunoSEQ deep assay plates. The assay was immunoSEQ multiplex PCR, and TCRdb's table has in-frame clones only and misses some. The sample holds approximately 500,000 clones, approximately 82% seen once. This clone was found a few times.

The TCR sequence derives from a middle-aged woman in good health. Some clones in this sample may be carry-over from other donors' samples. The rearrangement uses TRBV11-2 and TRBJ2-1; TRBD2 aligns across 8 bases. The sequencing sample was made of PBMCs. CDR3 sequence reads: CASSLEIAGLNEQFF. CDR3 sequence (DNA): TGTGCCAGCAGCTTAGAAATAGCGGGATTGAATGAGCAGTTCTTC.